Listed below are T cell receptor beta chains from one sample, sequenced in a study of cytomegalovirus exposure and HLA in healthy donors. Sequenced by immunoSEQ multiplex PCR; TCRdb stores in-frame clones only, minus some. The sample gives roughly 160,000 clones, around four fifths of which show up once; over 1% is in the top ten. Specimen: PBMCs. These receptors all come from a woman between 45 and 60 years old in good health and CMV-seronegative. Both conserved end residues are part of each CDR3. Each record gives: CDR3 DNA, CDR3 protein, clone size, V gene, D gene, J gene. The D gene is left open where the match is weak. Only some rows state a clone size, as once, few, many or a class for expanded clones.

cdr3_nt: TGCGCCAGCAGCCAAGAAGGGGGCTCAGGTACGCAGTATTTT; cdr3_aa: CASSQEGGSGTQYF; clone_size: .; v_call: TRBV4-3; d_call: TRBD1; j_call: TRBJ2-3
cdr3_nt: TGTGCCAGCAGCCGAGTTAACTACGAGCAGTACTTC; cdr3_aa: CASSRVNYEQYF; clone_size: .; v_call: TRBV14; d_call: .; j_call: TRBJ2-7
cdr3_nt: TGCGCCAGCAGCCCGGCGGGCGGGTACCATGAGCAGTTCTTC; cdr3_aa: CASSPAGGYHEQFF; clone_size: .; v_call: TRBV5-1; d_call: .; j_call: TRBJ2-1
cdr3_nt: TGTGCCACCAGCAGAGACCCTTCGGGGGTCGGTGGCTACACCTTC; cdr3_aa: CATSRDPSGVGGYTF; clone_size: once; v_call: TRBV15; d_call: .; j_call: TRBJ1-2
cdr3_nt: TGCGCCAGCAGCCAACCCCCTCGCGAGCAGTACTTC; cdr3_aa: CASSQPPREQYF; clone_size: .; v_call: TRBV4-3; d_call: .; j_call: TRBJ2-7
cdr3_nt: TGTGCCAGCAGTTTAAGGACTAGCGGGTCTGGCTCAGATACGCAGTATTTT; cdr3_aa: CASSLRTSGSGSDTQYF; clone_size: .; v_call: TRBV28; d_call: TRBD2; j_call: TRBJ2-3
cdr3_nt: TGTGCCAGCAGTTACCAAAGCAATCAGCCCCAGCATTTT; cdr3_aa: CASSYQSNQPQHF; clone_size: .; v_call: TRBV6-5; d_call: .; j_call: TRBJ1-5
cdr3_nt: TGTGCCAGCAGTGGAGACAGGGTGAACACTGAAGCTTTCTTT; cdr3_aa: CASSGDRVNTEAFF; clone_size: .; v_call: TRBV6-1; d_call: TRBD1; j_call: TRBJ1-1
cdr3_nt: TGTGCCAGCAGTTACGACCTGGGCGGGGCCACAGATACGCAGTATTTT; cdr3_aa: CASSYDLGGATDTQYF; clone_size: .; v_call: TRBV27; d_call: .; j_call: TRBJ2-3
cdr3_nt: TGTGCCAGCAGCGCAGACAGGGGGAGCTACAATGAGCAGTTCTTC; cdr3_aa: CASSADRGSYNEQFF; clone_size: .; v_call: TRBV9; d_call: TRBD1; j_call: TRBJ2-1
cdr3_nt: TGTGCCAGCAGTGTCCAGTTCCACAATGAGCAGTTCTTC; cdr3_aa: CASSVQFHNEQFF; clone_size: .; v_call: TRBV6-4; d_call: .; j_call: TRBJ2-1
cdr3_nt: TGTGCCAGTAGCGACAGGGAAACCTACGAGCAGTACTTC; cdr3_aa: CASSDRETYEQYF; clone_size: .; v_call: TRBV19; d_call: TRBD1; j_call: TRBJ2-7
cdr3_nt: TGTGCCAGCAGCTTCGGGGGGGTGTCCTACAATGAGCAGTTCTTC; cdr3_aa: CASSFGGVSYNEQFF; clone_size: .; v_call: TRBV9; d_call: TRBD2; j_call: TRBJ2-1
cdr3_nt: TGTGCCACCAGCAGAGAGGGACAGGGCGCCACAGATACGCAGTATTTT; cdr3_aa: CATSREGQGATDTQYF; clone_size: .; v_call: TRBV15; d_call: TRBD1; j_call: TRBJ2-3
cdr3_nt: TGTGCCAGCAGCTTAGTGTCTAGCGGAAGCTACGAGCAGTACTTC; cdr3_aa: CASSLVSSGSYEQYF; clone_size: .; v_call: TRBV7-2; d_call: TRBD2; j_call: TRBJ2-7
cdr3_nt: TGTGCCAGCAGTGACAGGGGGCGTGAAGGAGGCTACACCTTC; cdr3_aa: CASSDRGREGGYTF; clone_size: .; v_call: TRBV2; d_call: TRBD1; j_call: TRBJ1-2
cdr3_nt: TGTGCCACCAGCAGAGATCGAGCGGGAGGTCCAGGGCAGTACTTC; cdr3_aa: CATSRDRAGGPGQYF; clone_size: .; v_call: TRBV15; d_call: TRBD2; j_call: TRBJ2-5
cdr3_nt: TGCGCCAGCAGCTTGGACGGACTTTCTTCGCATCAGCCCCAGCATTTT; cdr3_aa: CASSLDGLSSHQPQHF; clone_size: once; v_call: TRBV5-1; d_call: .; j_call: TRBJ1-5
cdr3_nt: TGTGCCAGCAGTGAAGGACAGGGCCGGACTGAAGCTTTCTTT; cdr3_aa: CASSEGQGRTEAFF; clone_size: .; v_call: TRBV6-1; d_call: TRBD1; j_call: TRBJ1-1
cdr3_nt: TGTGCCACCCAACAGGACTATGGCTACACCTTC; cdr3_aa: CATQQDYGYTF; clone_size: .; v_call: TRBV15; d_call: .; j_call: TRBJ1-2
cdr3_nt: TGTGCCAGCAGCCCAGGAGGGCGAGCGGGAGTAGGGAATGAGCAGTTCTTC; cdr3_aa: CASSPGGRAGVGNEQFF; clone_size: .; v_call: TRBV7-9; d_call: TRBD2; j_call: TRBJ2-1
cdr3_nt: TGCGCCAGCAGCCAAGATACAGGGACTAGCGGGACGGAGACCCAGTACTTC; cdr3_aa: CASSQDTGTSGTETQYF; clone_size: .; v_call: TRBV4-3; d_call: TRBD2; j_call: TRBJ2-5
cdr3_nt: TGCGCCAGCAGCTTGGACCCCCCTCCGGACGGCCACAGGGGGGAAAAACTGTTTTTT; cdr3_aa: CASSLDPPPDGHRGEKLFF; clone_size: .; v_call: TRBV5-1; d_call: TRBD1; j_call: TRBJ1-4
cdr3_nt: TGTGCCAGCAGTTTACTTGGGCCCCTTTCACCCCTCCACTTT; cdr3_aa: CASSLLGPLSPLHF; clone_size: .; v_call: TRBV27; d_call: .; j_call: TRBJ1-6
cdr3_nt: TGTGCCAGCAGCCCGACGATACAGGAGTCCCTGTATGGCTACACCTTC; cdr3_aa: CASSPTIQESLYGYTF; clone_size: .; v_call: TRBV9; d_call: .; j_call: TRBJ1-2
cdr3_nt: TGTGCCAGCAGCTTAGCGCTCCGGCTAGCGGACGGCTACGAGCAGTACTTC; cdr3_aa: CASSLALRLADGYEQYF; clone_size: .; v_call: TRBV7-2; d_call: TRBD2; j_call: TRBJ2-7
cdr3_nt: TGCAGCGCCCCCCGGGTGGCCTCCTACAATGAGCAGTTCTTC; cdr3_aa: CSAPRVASYNEQFF; clone_size: few; v_call: TRBV29-1; d_call: .; j_call: TRBJ2-1
cdr3_nt: TGTGCCAGCTTCCAGATGAACACCGGGGAGCTGTTTTTT; cdr3_aa: CASFQMNTGELFF; clone_size: .; v_call: TRBV28; d_call: .; j_call: TRBJ2-2
cdr3_nt: TGCGGCACAAGGGGGCCCGGGTTAGGTGGAAACACCATATATTTT; cdr3_aa: CGTRGPGLGGNTIYF; clone_size: .; v_call: TRBV6-1; d_call: TRBD1; j_call: TRBJ1-3
cdr3_nt: TGTGCCAGCAGTTCCTCCCGGACAAGGGTAGATGAAAAACTGTTTTTT; cdr3_aa: CASSSSRTRVDEKLFF; clone_size: .; v_call: TRBV28; d_call: .; j_call: TRBJ1-4
cdr3_nt: TGCGCCAGCAGCTTGGGCAGACAGCCTAACTATGGCTACACCTTC; cdr3_aa: CASSLGRQPNYGYTF; clone_size: few; v_call: TRBV5-1; d_call: .; j_call: TRBJ1-2